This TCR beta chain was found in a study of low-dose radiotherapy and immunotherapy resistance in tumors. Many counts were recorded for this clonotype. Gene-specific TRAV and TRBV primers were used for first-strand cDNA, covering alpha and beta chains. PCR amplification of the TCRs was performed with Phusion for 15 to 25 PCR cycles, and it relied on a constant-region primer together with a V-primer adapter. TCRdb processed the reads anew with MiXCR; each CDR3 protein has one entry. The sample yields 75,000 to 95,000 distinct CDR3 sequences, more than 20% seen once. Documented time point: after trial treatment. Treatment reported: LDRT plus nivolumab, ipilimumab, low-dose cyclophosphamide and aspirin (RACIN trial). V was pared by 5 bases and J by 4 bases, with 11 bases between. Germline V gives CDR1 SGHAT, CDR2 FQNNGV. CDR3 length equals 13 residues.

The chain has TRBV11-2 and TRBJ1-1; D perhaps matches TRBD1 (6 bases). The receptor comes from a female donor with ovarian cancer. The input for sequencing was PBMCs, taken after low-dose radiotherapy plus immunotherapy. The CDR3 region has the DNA TGTGCCAGCAGCCTAGGACAGATCACTGAAGCTTTCTTT. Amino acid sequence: CASSLGQITEAFF. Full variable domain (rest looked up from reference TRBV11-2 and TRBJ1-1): EAGVAQSPRYKIIEKRQSVAFWCNPISGHATLYWYQQILGQGPKLLIQFQNNGVVDDSQLPKDRFSAERLKGVDSTLKIQPAKLEDSAVYLCASSLGQITEAFFGQGTRLTVV.